What follows is one T cell receptor (beta chain) and its context. This sample was included in a study of T cell changes during pregnancy in multiple sclerosis. Repertoires were generated with immunoSEQ multiplex PCR, while TCRdb's copy carries only in-frame clones and drops some. This repertoire shows 70,000 or so clones, 90% to 95% found once; its top ten account for less than 0.85%. V gave up 0 bases and J gave up 3 bases, with 13 bases separating them. The CDR3 spans 16 residues. Germline V CDR1 and CDR2: SGHVS, FNYEAQ. Sequences were derived from peripheral blood, sampled in the third trimester of pregnancy. The chain recombines TRBV7-6 with TRBJ2-3; TRBD2 is a possible D gene (5 bases). The clonotype originates from a female donor in good health, enrolled as a control in a pregnancy study. The CDR3 protein is CASSLARASRTDTQYF. DNA of the CDR3: TGTGCCAGCAGCTTAGCGAGGGCTTCCAGAACAGATACGCAGTATTTT. Complete variable domain (other parts from reference TRBV7-6 and TRBJ2-3): GAGVSQSPRYKVTKRGQDVALRCDPISGHVSLYWYRQALGQGPEFLTYFNYEAQQDKSGLPNDRFSAERPEGSISTLTIQRTEQRDSAMYRCASSLARASRTDTQYFGPGTRLTVL.